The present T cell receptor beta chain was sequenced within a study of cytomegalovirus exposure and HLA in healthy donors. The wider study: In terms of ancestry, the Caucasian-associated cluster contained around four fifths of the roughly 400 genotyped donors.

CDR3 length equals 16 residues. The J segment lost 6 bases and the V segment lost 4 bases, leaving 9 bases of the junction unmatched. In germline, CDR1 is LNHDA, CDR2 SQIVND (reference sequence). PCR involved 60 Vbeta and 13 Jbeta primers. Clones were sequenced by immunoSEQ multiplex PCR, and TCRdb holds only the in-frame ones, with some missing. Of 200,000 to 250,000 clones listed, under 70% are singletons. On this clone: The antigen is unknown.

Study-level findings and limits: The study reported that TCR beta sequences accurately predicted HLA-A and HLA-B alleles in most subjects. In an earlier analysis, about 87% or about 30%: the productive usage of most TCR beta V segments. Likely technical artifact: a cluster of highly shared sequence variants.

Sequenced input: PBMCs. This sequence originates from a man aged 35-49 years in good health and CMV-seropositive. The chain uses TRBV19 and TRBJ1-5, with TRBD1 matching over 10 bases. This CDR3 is CASSRSAGQGGQPQHF. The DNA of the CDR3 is TGTGCCAGTAGTAGGAGCGCAGGACAGGGGGGTCAGCCCCAGCATTTT. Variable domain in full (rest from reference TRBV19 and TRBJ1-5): DGGITQSPKYLFRKEGQNVTLSCEQNLNHDAMYWYRQDPGQGLRLIYYSQIVNDFQKGDIAEGYSVSREKKESFPLTVTSAQKNPTAFYLCASSRSAGQGGQPQHFGDGTRLSIL.